Listed below are T cell receptor beta chains from one sample, sequenced in a study of Ad26.COV2.S vaccination and SARS-CoV-2 variants. Data came from immunoSEQ multiplex PCR; TCRdb stores just in-frame clones and leaves some out. Of 300,000 to 400,000 clones in the sample, around four fifths were seen once. This material consisted of peripheral blood, taken in a trial of Ad26.COV2.S vaccine versus placebo. Every receptor here comes from a person aged 18-65 years who received the Ad26.COV2.S COVID-19 vaccine or a placebo. Both conserved end residues are part of each CDR3. Each record gives: V gene, D gene, CDR3 length, J gene, clone size, CDR3 protein, CDR3 DNA. D genes are given only for firm matches. Clone size is shown for a subset of rows, as once, few, many or a class of expanded clone.

V gene: TRBV3-1/TRBV3-2; D gene: TRBD1; CDR3 length: 13; J gene: TRBJ1-2; clone size: few; CDR3 protein: CASRYTGDQGYTF; CDR3 DNA: TGTGCCAGCAGATACACAGGGGATCAAGGCTACACCTTC
V gene: TRBV7-3; D gene: .; CDR3 length: 13; J gene: TRBJ1-6; clone size: .; CDR3 protein: CASRDYTGSPLHF; CDR3 DNA: TGTGCCAGCAGAGATTACACCGGTTCACCCCTCCACTTT
V gene: TRBV12-5; D gene: .; CDR3 length: 17; J gene: TRBJ2-1; clone size: .; CDR3 protein: CASGLVRGTALHNEQFF; CDR3 DNA: TGTGCTAGTGGTTTGGTACGGGGGACAGCTCTCCACAATGAGCAGTTCTTC
V gene: TRBV9; D gene: .; CDR3 length: 14; J gene: TRBJ1-2; clone size: .; CDR3 protein: CASSRSGGLDGYTF; CDR3 DNA: TGTGCCAGCTCCCGTAGTGGGGGCTTGGATGGCTACACCTTC
V gene: TRBV5-1; D gene: .; CDR3 length: 13; J gene: TRBJ2-2; clone size: .; CDR3 protein: CASSFRVTGELFF; CDR3 DNA: TGCGCCAGCAGCTTTCGGGTCACCGGGGAGCTGTTTTTT
V gene: TRBV7-3; D gene: TRBD1; CDR3 length: 17; J gene: TRBJ2-2; clone size: .; CDR3 protein: CASSRSRDRVNTGELFF; CDR3 DNA: TGTGCCAGCAGCCGTTCTCGGGACAGGGTCAACACCGGGGAGCTGTTTTTT
V gene: TRBV11-3; D gene: TRBD1; CDR3 length: 15; J gene: TRBJ1-2; clone size: once; CDR3 protein: CASSLDQRTGYGYTF; CDR3 DNA: TGTGCCAGCAGCTTAGATCAGAGGACAGGCTATGGCTACACCTTC
V gene: TRBV28; D gene: .; CDR3 length: 16; J gene: TRBJ2-7; clone size: once; CDR3 protein: CASSLAGSTKGGEQYF; CDR3 DNA: TGTGCCAGCAGTTTAGCAGGGTCCACTAAGGGCGGGGAGCAGTACTTC
V gene: TRBV4-1; D gene: TRBD1; CDR3 length: 14; J gene: TRBJ2-7; clone size: .; CDR3 protein: CASSPGTGAYEQYF; CDR3 DNA: TGCGCCAGCAGTCCCGGGACAGGGGCCTACGAGCAGTACTTC
V gene: TRBV2; D gene: .; CDR3 length: 12; J gene: TRBJ2-7; clone size: .; CDR3 protein: CASTDPRREQYF; CDR3 DNA: TGTGCCAGCACCGATCCCCGTAGAGAGCAGTACTTC
V gene: TRBV9; D gene: TRBD1; CDR3 length: 14; J gene: TRBJ1-6; clone size: .; CDR3 protein: CASSPGTGGSPLHF; CDR3 DNA: TGTGCCAGCAGCCCCGGGACAGGGGGCTCACCCCTCCACTTT
V gene: TRBV2; D gene: TRBD1; CDR3 length: 13; J gene: TRBJ1-2; clone size: .; CDR3 protein: CASKRDSNYGYTF; CDR3 DNA: TGTGCCAGCAAGAGGGACAGCAACTATGGCTACACCTTC
V gene: TRBV10-1; D gene: TRBD2; CDR3 length: 13; J gene: TRBJ2-3; clone size: once; CDR3 protein: CASSGDYTDTQYF; CDR3 DNA: TGCGCCAGCAGTGGGGACTACACAGATACGCAGTATTTT
V gene: TRBV27; D gene: TRBD1; CDR3 length: 18; J gene: TRBJ1-6; clone size: .; CDR3 protein: CASSALGQGYSYNSPLHF; CDR3 DNA: TGTGCCAGCAGTGCCCTCGGACAGGGATACTCCTATAATTCACCCCTCCACTTT
V gene: TRBV10-3; D gene: TRBD1; CDR3 length: 14; J gene: TRBJ2-3; clone size: .; CDR3 protein: CAGKKQGGTDTQYF; CDR3 DNA: TGTGCCGGGAAGAAACAGGGGGGAACAGATACGCAGTATTTT
V gene: TRBV19; D gene: .; CDR3 length: 14; J gene: TRBJ2-1; clone size: .; CDR3 protein: CASSIANGVSEQFF; CDR3 DNA: TGTGCCAGTAGTATAGCGAACGGGGTCAGTGAGCAGTTCTTC
V gene: TRBV11-2; D gene: TRBD1; CDR3 length: 17; J gene: TRBJ2-4; clone size: once; CDR3 protein: CASSVGTGSSGLDIQYF; CDR3 DNA: TGTGCCAGCAGCGTCGGGACAGGGAGTTCAGGTTTGGACATTCAGTACTTC
V gene: TRBV5-6; D gene: TRBD1; CDR3 length: 16; J gene: TRBJ1-3; clone size: .; CDR3 protein: CASTPRWDRSGNTIYF; CDR3 DNA: TGTGCCAGCACCCCGCGGTGGGACAGAAGTGGAAACACCATATATTTT
V gene: TRBV12-3/TRBV12-4; D gene: TRBD1; CDR3 length: 12; J gene: TRBJ1-2; clone size: .; CDR3 protein: CASSAGQNGYTF; CDR3 DNA: TGTGCCAGCAGTGCGGGACAGAATGGCTACACCTTC
V gene: TRBV11-2; D gene: .; CDR3 length: 13; J gene: TRBJ2-1; clone size: .; CDR3 protein: CASSSLSTNEQFF; CDR3 DNA: TGTGCCAGCAGCTCACTGTCTACCAATGAGCAGTTCTTC
V gene: TRBV3-1/TRBV3-2; D gene: TRBD1; CDR3 length: 16; J gene: TRBJ1-1; clone size: .; CDR3 protein: CASSQETGWGPTEAFF; CDR3 DNA: TGTGCCAGCAGCCAAGAGACAGGGTGGGGGCCAACTGAAGCTTTCTTT
V gene: TRBV5-1; D gene: .; CDR3 length: 15; J gene: TRBJ1-4; clone size: .; CDR3 protein: CASSRGSPQVEKLFF; CDR3 DNA: TGCGCCAGCAGCCGGGGATCTCCCCAGGTTGAAAAACTGTTTTTT
V gene: TRBV6-5; D gene: TRBD1; CDR3 length: 14; J gene: TRBJ2-7; clone size: .; CDR3 protein: CASSFRTGRVEQYF; CDR3 DNA: TGTGCCAGCAGTTTTCGGACAGGTCGGGTGGAGCAGTACTTC
V gene: TRBV6-4; D gene: .; CDR3 length: 14; J gene: TRBJ2-7; clone size: .; CDR3 protein: CASRRVGKTYEQYF; CDR3 DNA: TGTGCCAGCAGGAGGGTGGGTAAAACCTACGAGCAGTACTTC
V gene: TRBV19; D gene: .; CDR3 length: 13; J gene: TRBJ1-5; clone size: .; CDR3 protein: CASSTGSNQPQHF; CDR3 DNA: TGTGCCAGTAGTACCGGGAGCAATCAGCCCCAGCATTTT
V gene: TRBV28; D gene: .; CDR3 length: 15; J gene: TRBJ1-6; clone size: .; CDR3 protein: CASSSPPGNNSPLHF; CDR3 DNA: TGTGCCAGCAGTTCACCCCCCGGAAACAATTCACCCCTCCACTTT
V gene: TRBV4-1; D gene: .; CDR3 length: 19; J gene: TRBJ1-4; clone size: .; CDR3 protein: CASSQDGGLYLATNEKLFF; CDR3 DNA: TGCGCCAGCAGCCAAGACGGGGGGTTATATCTTGCAACTAATGAAAAACTGTTTTTT
V gene: TRBV29-1; D gene: .; CDR3 length: 8; J gene: TRBJ1-2; clone size: .; CDR3 protein: CSVDSLNF; CDR3 DNA: TGCAGCGTAGATTCCCTTAACTTC
V gene: TRBV6-5; D gene: .; CDR3 length: 14; J gene: TRBJ2-2; clone size: .; CDR3 protein: CASSLGLNTGELFF; CDR3 DNA: TGTGCCAGCAGTTTGGGCCTCAACACCGGGGAGCTGTTTTTT
V gene: TRBV5-4; D gene: TRBD2; CDR3 length: 16; J gene: TRBJ2-7; clone size: .; CDR3 protein: CASSLGTAGGAYEQYF; CDR3 DNA: TGTGCCAGCAGCTTGGGTACAGCGGGGGGAGCCTACGAGCAGTACTTC
V gene: TRBV7-2; D gene: .; CDR3 length: 14; J gene: TRBJ1-2; clone size: once; CDR3 protein: CASSLAQTYYGYTF; CDR3 DNA: TGTGCCAGCAGCTTAGCCCAGACTTACTATGGCTACACCTTC
V gene: TRBV5-1; D gene: .; CDR3 length: 12; J gene: TRBJ2-7; clone size: .; CDR3 protein: CASSTESDEQYF; CDR3 DNA: TGCGCCAGCAGCACCGAGAGCGACGAGCAGTACTTC
V gene: TRBV7-9; D gene: TRBD1; CDR3 length: 15; J gene: TRBJ1-1; clone size: .; CDR3 protein: CASSLGGTGNTEAFF; CDR3 DNA: TGTGCCAGCAGCCTGGGCGGGACAGGGAACACTGAAGCTTTCTTT
V gene: TRBV5-1; D gene: .; CDR3 length: 15; J gene: TRBJ2-1; clone size: .; CDR3 protein: CASSLDGVTYNEQFF; CDR3 DNA: TGCGCCAGCAGCTTGGATGGAGTGACGTACAATGAGCAGTTCTTC
V gene: TRBV27; D gene: .; CDR3 length: 14; J gene: TRBJ2-2; clone size: .; CDR3 protein: CASSPGQLLGELFF; CDR3 DNA: TGTGCCAGCAGTCCAGGACAGCTTCTCGGGGAGCTGTTTTTT
V gene: TRBV19; D gene: .; CDR3 length: 15; J gene: TRBJ1-3; clone size: .; CDR3 protein: CASRSRGIMGNTIYF; CDR3 DNA: TGTGCCAGTAGGTCGCGGGGGATAATGGGAAACACCATATATTTT
V gene: TRBV3-1/TRBV3-2; D gene: .; CDR3 length: 14; J gene: TRBJ2-5; clone size: .; CDR3 protein: CASSQDAGAGTQYF; CDR3 DNA: TGTGCCAGCAGCCAAGATGCGGGCGCCGGGACCCAGTACTTC
V gene: TRBV5-1; D gene: TRBD2; CDR3 length: 17; J gene: TRBJ2-3; clone size: .; CDR3 protein: CASSAGTSGVGADTQYF; CDR3 DNA: TGCGCCAGCAGCGCCGGGACTAGCGGGGTTGGCGCAGATACGCAGTATTTT
V gene: TRBV7-8; D gene: TRBD1; CDR3 length: 16; J gene: TRBJ1-5; clone size: few; CDR3 protein: CASSIMGQGGIQPQHF; CDR3 DNA: TGTGCCAGCAGTATAATGGGACAGGGCGGTATTCAGCCCCAGCATTTT
V gene: TRBV7-3; D gene: .; CDR3 length: 18; J gene: TRBJ2-7; clone size: .; CDR3 protein: CASSLTDVSGDRGYEQYF; CDR3 DNA: TGTGCCAGCAGCTTAACGGATGTTTCGGGGGATCGGGGCTACGAGCAGTACTTC
V gene: TRBV5-1; D gene: .; CDR3 length: 13; J gene: TRBJ1-2; clone size: once; CDR3 protein: CASSLGGDQGYTF; CDR3 DNA: TGCGCCAGCAGCTTAGGAGGGGATCAAGGCTACACCTTC
V gene: TRBV6-4; D gene: .; CDR3 length: 16; J gene: TRBJ2-3; clone size: .; CDR3 protein: CASSVEKETATDTQYF; CDR3 DNA: TGTGCCAGCAGTGTGGAGAAGGAAACGGCCACAGATACGCAGTATTTT
V gene: TRBV3-1/TRBV3-2; D gene: TRBD1; CDR3 length: 14; J gene: TRBJ1-4; clone size: .; CDR3 protein: CASSPTGEAEKLFF; CDR3 DNA: TGTGCCAGCAGCCCTACAGGGGAAGCTGAAAAACTGTTTTTT
V gene: TRBV5-4; D gene: .; CDR3 length: 15; J gene: TRBJ2-6; clone size: .; CDR3 protein: CASSGGGSGANVLTF; CDR3 DNA: TGTGCCAGCAGCGGAGGGGGTTCTGGGGCCAACGTCCTGACTTTC
V gene: TRBV9; D gene: .; CDR3 length: 17; J gene: TRBJ1-1; clone size: .; CDR3 protein: CASSVAPQPGWDTEAFF; CDR3 DNA: TGTGCCAGCAGCGTAGCTCCACAGCCGGGCTGGGACACTGAAGCTTTCTTT
V gene: TRBV12-5; D gene: .; CDR3 length: 14; J gene: TRBJ2-1; clone size: .; CDR3 protein: CASGLVQPRDEQFF; CDR3 DNA: TGTGCTAGTGGTTTGGTACAGCCTAGGGATGAGCAGTTCTTC
V gene: TRBV18; D gene: TRBD1; CDR3 length: 15; J gene: TRBJ1-6; clone size: .; CDR3 protein: CASSFGQGGESPLHF; CDR3 DNA: TGTGCCAGCTCTTTCGGACAGGGAGGAGAATCACCCCTCCACTTT